This T cell receptor beta chain was profiled in a study of cytomegalovirus exposure and HLA in healthy donors. The CDR3 totals 13 residues. Germline CDR1 reads MNHNY; CDR2 reads SVGAGI (reference sequence). The V end lost 11 bases, the J end lost 8 bases, and 18 bases lay between the germline ends. PCR primers comprised 60 Vbeta and 13 Jbeta primers. Assay: immunoSEQ multiplex PCR; the TCRdb copy retains only in-frame clones and omits some. Of 210,000 or so clones in the sample, approximately 87% were seen once. Material for sequencing was PBMCs. V gene TRBV6-6 combines with J gene TRBJ1-4, with a weak D call TRBD1 (5 bases). The origin of this receptor is a human donor in good health. CDR3 region: CAARRGEGEKLFF. The CDR3 coding sequence is TGTGCCGCTCGGCGGGGGGAAGGAGAAAAACTGTTTTTT.